These 18 T cell receptor beta chains originate from one sample sequenced in a study of T cell changes during pregnancy in multiple sclerosis. Assay used: immunoSEQ multiplex PCR; TCRdb lists only in-frame clones, some missing. The sample yields roughly 47,000 clones, 80% to 90% seen once. Sequencing was performed on CD8+ T cells from peripheral blood mononuclear cells, taken in the second trimester of pregnancy. These TCRs come from a female donor with multiple sclerosis, enrolled in a pregnancy study.

This chain links TRBV11-2 with TRBJ1-1, with D tentatively TRBD1 (6 bases). This CDR3 is 14 amino acids long. Germline V gene data show CDR1 as SGHAT and CDR2 as FQNNGV. V was trimmed by 5 bases and J by 6 bases, leaving 16 bases between them. CDR3 loop: CASSLGPGVAEAFF. CDR3 coding DNA: TGTGCCAGCAGCCTAGGACCAGGGGTCGCTGAAGCTTTCTTT.

V and J are TRBV7-8 and TRBJ1-1; D is undetermined. The CDR3 contains 13 residues. CDR1 and CDR2 from the germline V gene are SGHVS and FQNEAQ. Between the trimmed V and J ends, which lost 10 bases and 6 bases, there was a span of 18 bases. CDR3 protein: CATHRGTSSEAFF. Here the CDR3 DNA reads TGTGCCACTCACCGGGGAACTAGCTCTGAAGCTTTCTTT.

CDR3 in amino acids: CASTSSSFQTGELFF. CDR3 DNA sequence: TGTGCCAGCACTAGTAGCTCATTTCAGACCGGGGAGCTGTTTTTT. This chain connects TRBV7-8 to TRBJ2-2; D unclear. This CDR3 is built from 15 residues. Trimming pared 7 bases from V and 5 bases from J, leaving 17 bases between. Germline V gene sequence: CDR1 SGHVS, CDR2 FQNEAQ.

CDR3 sequence (DNA): TGCGCCAGCTCCCCGGGTCCTGGGGCCAACGTCCTGACTTTC. It yields the protein CASSPGPGANVLTF. The rearrangement uses TRBV10-2 and TRBJ2-6; D gene unclear. Trimming took off 8 bases at V and 2 bases at J, with 10 bases between the two ends. The CDR3 is made up of 14 amino acids. Germline CDR1 is WSHSY and CDR2 is SAAADI.

The chain employs TRBV9 and TRBJ2-2; D call uncertain. Trimming removed 5 bases from V and 5 bases from J, with 4 bases in between. Germline lookup yields CDR1 SGDLS and CDR2 YYNGEE. This CDR3 spans 11 amino acids. This CDR3 reads CASSATGELFF. The CDR3 DNA reads as TGTGCCAGCAGTGCGACCGGGGAGCTGTTTTTT.

The gene calls are TRBV2 and TRBJ1-1; D unclear. The CDR3 extends over 12 amino acids. The V end lost 2 bases, the J end lost 9 bases, and 10 bases lay between the germline ends. Germline V CDR1 and CDR2: SNHLY, FYNNEI. DNA of the CDR3: TGTGCCAGCAGTGAACGGTCTTTAAAAGCTTTCTTT. Protein: CASSERSLKAFF.

The chain is built from TRBV4-1 and TRBJ2-6; D remains ambiguous. V lost 8 bases and J 4 bases, leaving 9 bases between the germline ends. CDR1 is MGHRA, CDR2 YSYEKL, per germline. The CDR3 spans 13 residues. The CDR3 DNA sequence: TGCGCCAGCGCGCCTGCAGGGGCCAACGTCCTGACTTTC. This translates into CASAPAGANVLTF.

Only a few counts were recorded for this clone. This chain connects TRBV6-4 to TRBJ2-3, with 8 bases fitting TRBD2. The ends lost 8 bases at V and 6 bases at J; junction bases unmatched: 13. This CDR3 region has 15 residues. Germline assignment: CDR1 MRHNA and CDR2 SNTAGT. The CDR3 here is CASAVDGGASDTQYF. The DNA for the CDR3 is TGTGCCAGCGCGGTAGACGGGGGGGCATCCGATACGCAGTATTTT.

The chain combines TRBV27 with TRBJ2-5, with TRBD2 matching 8 bases. The germline gives CDR1 MNHEY, CDR2 SMNVEV (reference sequence). The CDR3 loop spans 15 amino acids. V dropped 4 bases and J dropped 5; count of bases not matched to a gene: 9. The CDR3 DNA follows: TGTGCCAGCAGTTCGGGAGGGCATAGTGTGGAGACCCAGTACTTC. Encoded protein: CASSSGGHSVETQYF.

A single count supports this clone. This chain connects TRBV10-3 to TRBJ1-2, with TRBD1 identical over 10 bases. V shed 7 bases, J shed 8 bases, and the junction held 7 bases outside the gene matches. The CDR3 sequence is 13 residues long. Germline V gives CDR1 ENHRY, CDR2 SYGVKD. CDR3 amino acids: CAITQGQGPGYTF. The CDR3 nucleotides are TGTGCCATCACCCAGGGACAGGGGCCGGGCTACACCTTC.

The CDR3 here is CASSLARGEANEQFF. Written as DNA, the CDR3 is TGTGCCAGCAGCTTAGCCCGGGGGGAGGCGAATGAGCAGTTCTTC. This sequence joins TRBV7-9 and TRBJ2-1; 7 bases agree with TRBD2. Trimming at V came to 0 bases and at J to 7 bases, leaving 6 bases not matched to a gene. Germline CDR1 and CDR2: SEHNR and FQNEAQ (reference sequence). CDR3 length equals 15 residues.

The chain employs TRBV28 and TRBJ2-5; tentatively, D is TRBD2 (6 bases). The CDR3 has 12 amino acids. Germline V gene data show CDR1 as MDHEN and CDR2 as SYDVKM. V lost 4 bases and J lost 6, with 9 bases in between. The CDR3 here is CASSWEDQTQYF. The CDR3, as DNA: TGTGCCAGCAGTTGGGAGGACCAGACCCAGTACTTC. The variable domain in full, completed from reference TRBV28 and TRBJ2-5, reads DVKVTQSSRYLVKRTGEKVFLECVQDMDHENMFWYRQDPGLGLRLIYFSYDVKMKEKGDIPEGYSVSREKKERFSLILESASTNQTSMYLCASSWEDQTQYFGPGTRLLVL.

This clone was found once. The chain carries TRBV25-1 and TRBJ1-1; D is perhaps TRBD1 (5 bases). This CDR3 region has 14 residues. Germline V gene lookup returns CDR1 MGHDK and CDR2 SYGVNS. Trimming stripped 5 bases from V and 0 bases from J, with 10 bases between. The CDR3 sequence: CASSLTAMNTEAFF. The CDR3 coding sequence is TGTGCCAGCAGTCTGACAGCTATGAACACTGAAGCTTTCTTT.

J is TRBJ2-7 and V is TRBV11-2, with D possibly matching TRBD1 (6 bases). V lost 5 bases, J lost 6 bases, and 23 bases lay in between. The CDR3 runs to 16 residues. Per germline, CDR1 SGHAT and CDR2 FQNNGV. The CDR3 loop reads CASSPFRKGQGGEQYF. In DNA, the CDR3 is TGTGCCAGCAGCCCATTTAGGAAGGGACAAGGCGGCGAGCAGTACTTC.

The CDR3 sequence is CASSRDFSTEAFF. CDR3 coding DNA: TGTGCCAGCAGCCGGGACTTTTCCACTGAAGCTTTCTTT. V and J are TRBV14 and TRBJ1-1; D is perhaps TRBD1 (5 bases). The germline V gene has CDR1 SGHDN and CDR2 FVKESK. This CDR3 has 13 residues. V gave up 4 bases and J gave up 4 bases, with 10 bases separating them.

The chain combines TRBV30 with TRBJ2-3; tentative D call: TRBD2 (6 bases). V lost 0 bases and J lost 7, with 23 bases in between. The CDR3 runs 17 residues. Germline CDR1 reads GTSNPN; CDR2 reads SVGIG (reference sequence). The CDR3 DNA reads as TGTGCCTGGAGTGTGTCCCCCGGGAGTAAATTGGATTATACGCAGTATTTT. This translates into CAWSVSPGSKLDYTQYF.

The gene calls are TRBV5-1 and TRBJ2-2, with TRBD2 identical over 7 bases. This CDR3 spans 16 amino acids. Trimming at V came to 3 bases and at J to 0 bases, leaving 5 bases not matched to a gene. Germline V gene sequence: CDR1 SGHRS, CDR2 YFSETQ. CDR3 bases: TGCGCCAGCAGCTCGCCCGGGACTACGAACACCGGGGAGCTGTTTTTT. Amino acid sequence: CASSSPGTTNTGELFF.

The rearrangement uses TRBV6-1 and TRBJ1-1; D possibly corresponds to TRBD1 (6 bases). Looked up from germline, CDR1 is MNHNS and CDR2 is SASEGT. There are 14 residues in the CDR3. V was trimmed by 2 bases and J by 4 bases, leaving 11 bases between them. CDR3 in amino acids: CASSEFGGPTEAFF. The DNA for the CDR3 is TGTGCCAGCAGTGAATTTGGGGGCCCCACTGAAGCTTTCTTT.